This TCR beta chain was retrieved from a study of OX40 agonist ivuxolimab in advanced cancers. Turning to the study itself: Ivuxolimab, which patients received intravenously every 2 weeks, was dosed at 0.01 to 10 mg/kg. Study-wide results and limits: Average numbers of expanded clones were greater in CD8+ T cells than in CD4+.

For this clone: Antigen unknown.

This CDR3 contains 11 residues. Per the germline V gene, CDR1 is DFQATT and CDR2 is SNEGSKA (reference sequence). Between the trimmed V and J ends, which lost 1 base and 12 bases, there was a span of 10 bases. Sequencing was performed with immunoSEQ multiplex PCR; in TCRdb, only in-frame clones are kept and a portion is missing. The table lists about 40,000 clones, about 87% of them singletons. This TCR was sampled from an adult with an advanced solid tumor such as melanoma, head and neck, liver or kidney cancer. Material: CD4+ or CD8+ T cells sorted from blood, obtained in a trial of the OX40 agonist ivuxolimab. The rearrangement uses TRBV20-1 and TRBJ2-1; D may match TRBD1 or TRBD2 (5 bases each). In DNA, the CDR3 is TGCAGTGCTAGAGTGGAGAGGGGGCAGTTCTTC. Protein product: CSARVERGQFF.